One T cell receptor beta chain is described in this entry. The antigen is undetermined. The data belong to a study of beta chain features in type 1 diabetes. Germline CDR1 is GTSNPN and CDR2 is SVGIG (reference sequence). V lost 1 base to trimming and J lost 0 bases; unmatched junction nucleotides: 8. CDR3 length: 18 amino acids. One heparinised blood draw averaging around 0.12 L was given by each donor. All of the isolated RNA was reverse transcribed, so expressed TCRB transcripts were sequenced. Produced via immunoSEQ multiplex PCR; TCRdb's table is partial and in-frame only. The repertoire holds around 300,000 clones, with approximately 15% as singletons. Study outcomes and limitations: Moderate yet significant TCRB CDR3 shortening was seen in Type 1 diabetes patients in all four CD4+ subsets.

The sequence derives from a man aged 18 to 29 with type 1 diabetes. This chain uses TRBV30 with TRBJ1-5; 11 nucleotides line up with TRBD1. Material: naive CD4+ T cells from blood. CDR3 coding DNA: TGTGCCTGGAGTGCGGACCGGGACAGGGGGTATAGCAATCAGCCCCAGCATTTT. As protein: CAWSADRDRGYSNQPQHF.